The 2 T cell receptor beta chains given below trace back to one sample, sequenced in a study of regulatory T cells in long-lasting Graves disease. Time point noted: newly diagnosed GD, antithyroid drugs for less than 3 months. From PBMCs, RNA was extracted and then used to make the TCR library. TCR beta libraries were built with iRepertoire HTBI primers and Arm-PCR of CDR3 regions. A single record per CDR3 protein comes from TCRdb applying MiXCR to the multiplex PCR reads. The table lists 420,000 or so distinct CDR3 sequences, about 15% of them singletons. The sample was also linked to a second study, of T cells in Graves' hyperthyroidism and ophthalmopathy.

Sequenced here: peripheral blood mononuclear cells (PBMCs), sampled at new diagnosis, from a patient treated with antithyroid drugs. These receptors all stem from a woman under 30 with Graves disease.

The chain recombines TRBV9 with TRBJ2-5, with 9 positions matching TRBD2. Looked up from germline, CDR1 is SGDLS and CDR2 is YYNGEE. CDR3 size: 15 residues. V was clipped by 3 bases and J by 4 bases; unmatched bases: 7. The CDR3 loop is CASSEAGGNRETQYF. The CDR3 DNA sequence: TGTGCCAGCAGCGAGGCGGGAGGGAACCGAGAGACCCAGTACTTC.

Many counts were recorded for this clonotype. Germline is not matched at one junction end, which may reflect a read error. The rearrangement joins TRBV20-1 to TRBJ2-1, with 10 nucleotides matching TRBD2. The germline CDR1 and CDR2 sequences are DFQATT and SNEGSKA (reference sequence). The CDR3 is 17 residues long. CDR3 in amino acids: CSARAPGAGGSYGEQFF. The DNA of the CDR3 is TGCAGTGCGAGAGCCCCTGGAGCGGGGGGGTCCTATGGTGAGCAGTTCTTC.